This T cell receptor (beta chain) was captured by sequencing in a study of blood T cell repertoires in COVID-19. Study background: PBMCs, B-cell-depleted T cells, or T cells were the source of the cDNA or gDNA that made up the material.

Living in 24 US areas, the participants were between roughly 18 and 90 years of age. Sequencing used immunoSEQ multiplex PCR; TCRdb keeps in-frame clones, though not all of them. The data contain about 220,000 clones, about four fifths of them singletons. CDR3 length equals 17 residues. V was pared by 0 bases and J by 3 bases, with 11 bases of the junction left unmatched. The germline V gene encodes CDR1 SGDLS and CDR2 YYNGEE. This receptor was obtained from a woman aged 55 to 70 who had recovered from COVID-19. Specimen: PBMCs or T cells enriched from blood (not recorded which). The genes are TRBV9 and TRBJ1-1; TRBD1 aligns across 7 bases. The CDR3 DNA sequence: TGTGCCAGCAGCGTAGGGTCAGGGGGTTCAGGGGACACTGAAGCTTTCTTT. Translating gives CASSVGSGGSGDTEAFF.